This T cell receptor beta chain emerged from a study of cytomegalovirus exposure and HLA in healthy donors. Study-wide findings and caveats: The authors later linked a missense DCLRE1C variant to TCR beta V- and J-gene trimming. Among TCR sequences, most were rare, though some public TCRs appeared in many donors. What was likely a sequencing artifact was a cluster of highly shared sequence variants.

This PCR relied on a set of 60 Vbeta primers and 13 Jbeta primers. Only in-frame clones appear in the TCRdb table, and some are missing; sequencing was by immunoSEQ multiplex PCR. The top ten clones hold approximately 1.6% of a sample with roughly 180,000 clones, approximately 77% of them seen once. Likely unrecorded immune exposures existed in these nominally healthy donors. The CDR3 has 17 residues. J lost 0 bases, V lost 3 bases, and 9 bases had no gene match. Germline V gene data show CDR1 as SGHRS and CDR2 as YFSETQ. With regard to this clone: Its specificity is unknown.

Sequenced material: PBMCs. The sequence came from a male donor in good health and CMV-seronegative. This chain connects TRBV5-1 to TRBJ1-3, with TRBD1 identical over 7 bases. The CDR3 loop is CASSWTGEGVSGNTIYF. CDR3 nucleotides: TGCGCCAGCAGCTGGACAGGTGAAGGAGTCTCTGGAAACACCATATATTTT.